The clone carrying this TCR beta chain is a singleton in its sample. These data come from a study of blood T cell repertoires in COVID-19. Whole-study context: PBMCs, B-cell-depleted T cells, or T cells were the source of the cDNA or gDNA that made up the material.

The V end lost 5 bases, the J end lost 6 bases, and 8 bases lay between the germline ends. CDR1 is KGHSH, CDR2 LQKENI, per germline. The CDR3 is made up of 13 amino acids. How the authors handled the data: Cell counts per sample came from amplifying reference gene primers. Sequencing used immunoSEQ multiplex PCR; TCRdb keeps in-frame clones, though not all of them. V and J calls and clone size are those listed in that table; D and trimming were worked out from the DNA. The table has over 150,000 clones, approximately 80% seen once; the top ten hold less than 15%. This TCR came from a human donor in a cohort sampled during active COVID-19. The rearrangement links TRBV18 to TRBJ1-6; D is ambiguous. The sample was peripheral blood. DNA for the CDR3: TGTGCCAGCTCAGAATACAGTAATTCACCCCTCCACTTT. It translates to CASSEYSNSPLHF.